The source of this T cell receptor (beta chain) is a study of cytomegalovirus exposure and HLA in healthy donors. Study-wide points: CMV antigen specificity was confirmed in vitro for three CMV-associated chains. The later analysis indicated that the majority of CMV-associated TCR beta chains appeared HLA-restricted.

The PCR employed 60 Vbeta primers together with 13 Jbeta primers. The authors' processing: Later work found 80 million or so unique TCR beta chains, with roughly 11 million shared. Libraries were prepared by immunoSEQ multiplex PCR; TCRdb keeps only in-frame clonotypes and omits some of them. Clone size and V and J calls were adopted from that table, with D and trimming inferred from the DNA. The sample has more than 85,000 clones; more than 70% are singletons. Turning to this clone: Its antigen remains unidentified. Other DNA sequences in this sample translate to the same CDR3.

The origin of this receptor is a male donor in good health and CMV-seropositive. Sequencing input: PBMCs.

The CDR3, as DNA: TGCAGCGTTGAGAACCGGGACAGGGGTCTTGTTGAGACCCAGTACTTC. Translation: CSVENRDRGLVETQYF. J is TRBJ2-5 and V is TRBV29-1, with 10 nucleotides matching TRBD1. The trim removed 3 bases at V and 5 bases at J, leaving 12 bases unmatched. Germline CDR1 and CDR2: SQVTM and ANQGSEA. The length of the CDR3 is 16 residues.